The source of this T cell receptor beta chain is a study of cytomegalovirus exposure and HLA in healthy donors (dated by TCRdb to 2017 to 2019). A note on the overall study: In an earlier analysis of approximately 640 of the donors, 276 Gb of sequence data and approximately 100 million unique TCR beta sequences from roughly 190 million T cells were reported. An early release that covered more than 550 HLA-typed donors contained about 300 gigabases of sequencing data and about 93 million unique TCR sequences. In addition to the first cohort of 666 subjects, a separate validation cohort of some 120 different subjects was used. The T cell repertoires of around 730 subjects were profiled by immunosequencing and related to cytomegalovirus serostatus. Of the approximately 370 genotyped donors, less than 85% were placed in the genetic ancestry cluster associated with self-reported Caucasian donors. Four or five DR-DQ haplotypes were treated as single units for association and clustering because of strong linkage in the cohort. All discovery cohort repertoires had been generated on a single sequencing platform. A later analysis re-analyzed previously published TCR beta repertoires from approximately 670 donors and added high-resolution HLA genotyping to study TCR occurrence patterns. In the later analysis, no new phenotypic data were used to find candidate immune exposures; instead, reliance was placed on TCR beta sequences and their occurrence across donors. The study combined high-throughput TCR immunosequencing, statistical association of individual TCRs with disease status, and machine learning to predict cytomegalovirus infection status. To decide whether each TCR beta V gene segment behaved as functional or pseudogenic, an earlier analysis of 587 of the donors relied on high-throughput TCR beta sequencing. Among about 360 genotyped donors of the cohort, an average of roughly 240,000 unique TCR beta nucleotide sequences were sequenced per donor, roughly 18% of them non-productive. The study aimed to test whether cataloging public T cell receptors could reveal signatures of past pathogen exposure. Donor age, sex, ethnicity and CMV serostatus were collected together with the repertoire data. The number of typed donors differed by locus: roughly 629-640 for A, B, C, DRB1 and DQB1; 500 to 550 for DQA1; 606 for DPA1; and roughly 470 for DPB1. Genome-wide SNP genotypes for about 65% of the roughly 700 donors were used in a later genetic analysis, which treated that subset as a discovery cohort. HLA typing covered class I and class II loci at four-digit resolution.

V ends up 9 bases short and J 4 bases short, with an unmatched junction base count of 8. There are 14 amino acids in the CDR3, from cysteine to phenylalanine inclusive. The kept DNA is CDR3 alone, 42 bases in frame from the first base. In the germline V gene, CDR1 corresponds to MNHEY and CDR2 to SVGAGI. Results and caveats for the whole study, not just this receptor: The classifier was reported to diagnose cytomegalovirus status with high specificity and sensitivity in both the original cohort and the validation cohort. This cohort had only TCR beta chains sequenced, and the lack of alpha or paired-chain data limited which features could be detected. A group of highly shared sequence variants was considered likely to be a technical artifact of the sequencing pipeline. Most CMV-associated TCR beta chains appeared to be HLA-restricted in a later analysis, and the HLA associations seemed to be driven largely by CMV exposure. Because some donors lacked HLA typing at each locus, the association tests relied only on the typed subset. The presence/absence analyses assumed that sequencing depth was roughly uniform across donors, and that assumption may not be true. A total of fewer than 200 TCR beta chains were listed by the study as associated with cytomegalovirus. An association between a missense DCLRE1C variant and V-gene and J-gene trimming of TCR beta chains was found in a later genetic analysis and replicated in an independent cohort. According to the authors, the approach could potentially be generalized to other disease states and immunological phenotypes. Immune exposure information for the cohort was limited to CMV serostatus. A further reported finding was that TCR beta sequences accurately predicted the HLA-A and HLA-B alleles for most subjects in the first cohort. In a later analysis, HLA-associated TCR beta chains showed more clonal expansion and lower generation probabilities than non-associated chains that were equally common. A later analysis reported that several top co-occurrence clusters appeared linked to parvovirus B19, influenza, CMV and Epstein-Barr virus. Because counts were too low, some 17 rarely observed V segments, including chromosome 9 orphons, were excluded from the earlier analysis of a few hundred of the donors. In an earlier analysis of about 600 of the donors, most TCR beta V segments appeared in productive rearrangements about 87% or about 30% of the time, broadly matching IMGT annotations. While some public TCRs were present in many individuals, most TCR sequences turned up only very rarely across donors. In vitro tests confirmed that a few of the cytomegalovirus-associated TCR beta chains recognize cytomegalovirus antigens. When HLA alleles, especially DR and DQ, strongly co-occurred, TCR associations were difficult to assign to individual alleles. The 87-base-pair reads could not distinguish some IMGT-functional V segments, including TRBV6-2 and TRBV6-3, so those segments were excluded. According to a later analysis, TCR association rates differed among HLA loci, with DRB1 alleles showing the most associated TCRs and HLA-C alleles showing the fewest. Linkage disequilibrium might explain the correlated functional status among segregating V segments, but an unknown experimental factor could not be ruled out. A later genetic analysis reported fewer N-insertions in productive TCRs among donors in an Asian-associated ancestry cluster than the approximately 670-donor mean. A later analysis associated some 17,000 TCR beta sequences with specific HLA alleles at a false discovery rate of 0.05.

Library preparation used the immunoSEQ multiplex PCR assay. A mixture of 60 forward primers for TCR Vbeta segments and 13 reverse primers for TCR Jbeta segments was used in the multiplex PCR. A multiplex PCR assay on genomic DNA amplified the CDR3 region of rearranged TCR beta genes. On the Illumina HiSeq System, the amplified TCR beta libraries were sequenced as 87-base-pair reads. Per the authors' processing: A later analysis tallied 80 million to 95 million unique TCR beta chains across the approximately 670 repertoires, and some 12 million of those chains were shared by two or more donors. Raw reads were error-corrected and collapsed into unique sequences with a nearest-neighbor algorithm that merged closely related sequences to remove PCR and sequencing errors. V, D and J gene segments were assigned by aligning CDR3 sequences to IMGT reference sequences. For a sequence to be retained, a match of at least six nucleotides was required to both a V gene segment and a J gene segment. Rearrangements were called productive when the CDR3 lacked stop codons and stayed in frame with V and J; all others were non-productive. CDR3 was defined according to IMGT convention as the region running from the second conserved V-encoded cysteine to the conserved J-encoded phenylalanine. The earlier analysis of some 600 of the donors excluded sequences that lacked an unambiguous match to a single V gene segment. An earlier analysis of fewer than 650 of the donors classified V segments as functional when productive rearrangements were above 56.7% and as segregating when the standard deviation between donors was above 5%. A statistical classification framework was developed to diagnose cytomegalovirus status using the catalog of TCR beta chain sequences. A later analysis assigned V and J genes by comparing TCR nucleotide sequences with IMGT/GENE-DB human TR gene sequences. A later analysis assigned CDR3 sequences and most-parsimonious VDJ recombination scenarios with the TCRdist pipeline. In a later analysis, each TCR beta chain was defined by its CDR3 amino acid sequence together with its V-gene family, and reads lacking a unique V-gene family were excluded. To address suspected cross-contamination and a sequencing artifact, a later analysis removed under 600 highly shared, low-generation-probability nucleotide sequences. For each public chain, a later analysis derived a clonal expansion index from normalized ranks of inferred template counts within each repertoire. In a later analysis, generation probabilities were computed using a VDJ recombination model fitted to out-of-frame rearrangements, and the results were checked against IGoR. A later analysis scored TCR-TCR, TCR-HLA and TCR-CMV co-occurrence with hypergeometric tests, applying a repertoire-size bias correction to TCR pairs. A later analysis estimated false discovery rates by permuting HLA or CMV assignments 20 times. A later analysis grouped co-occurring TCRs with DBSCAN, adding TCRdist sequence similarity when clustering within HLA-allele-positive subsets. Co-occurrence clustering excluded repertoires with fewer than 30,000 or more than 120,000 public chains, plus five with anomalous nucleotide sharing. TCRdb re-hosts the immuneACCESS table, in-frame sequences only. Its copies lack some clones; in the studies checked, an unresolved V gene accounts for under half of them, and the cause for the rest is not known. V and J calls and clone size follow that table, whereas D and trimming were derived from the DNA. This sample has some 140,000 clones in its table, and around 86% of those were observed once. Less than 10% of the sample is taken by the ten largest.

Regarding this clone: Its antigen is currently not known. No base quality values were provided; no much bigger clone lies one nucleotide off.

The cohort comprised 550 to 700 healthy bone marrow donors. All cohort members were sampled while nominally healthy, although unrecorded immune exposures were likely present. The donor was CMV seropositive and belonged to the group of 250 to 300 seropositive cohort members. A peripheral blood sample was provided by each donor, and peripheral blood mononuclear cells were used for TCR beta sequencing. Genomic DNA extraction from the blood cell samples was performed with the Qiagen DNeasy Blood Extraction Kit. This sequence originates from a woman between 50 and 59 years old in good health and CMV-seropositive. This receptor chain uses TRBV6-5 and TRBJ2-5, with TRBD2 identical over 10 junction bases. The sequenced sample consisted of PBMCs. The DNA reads TGTGCCAGTGGGCTAGCGGGAGTTCTAGAGACCCAGTACTTC. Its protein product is CASGLAGVLETQYF.